The sequence of this TCR beta chain was determined in a study of cytomegalovirus exposure and HLA in healthy donors. Overall study: Of 350 to 400 genotyped donors, about 80% grouped in the Caucasian-associated ancestry cluster.

Of note for this clone: Its cognate antigen is unknown.

CDR1 and CDR2 (germline): SEHNR, FQNEAQ (reference sequence). V shed 4 bases and J shed 3 bases, with 12 bases lying between them. The CDR3 is made up of 14 amino acids. Primers: 60 Vbeta forward and 13 Jbeta reverse. The repertoire was sequenced with immunoSEQ multiplex PCR; TCRdb's copy has only in-frame clones and lacks some. The table has 180,000 or so clones, about 9.4% seen once; the top ten hold roughly 1.4%. At sampling all donors were nominally healthy, likely with unrecorded immune exposures. The study's findings and limits: Associated with cytomegalovirus, according to the listing, were 150 to 200 TCR beta chains. There were reportedly fewer N-insertions in an Asian-associated ancestry cluster than the roughly 680-donor mean, in a later analysis.

The sample was PBMCs. V usage is TRBV7-9 and J usage is TRBJ1-1; possibly TRBD1 for D (6 bases). The clonotype was recovered from a woman in her twenties or thirties in good health and CMV-seropositive. CDR3 bases: TGTGCCAGCAGCTCGTACGAGGGGGACACTGAAGCTTTCTTT. Its protein is CASSSYEGDTEAFF.